The 20 T cell receptor beta chains given below trace back to one sample, sequenced in a study of cytomegalovirus exposure and HLA in healthy donors. Use of 60 Vbeta and 13 Jbeta primers characterized the PCR. Libraries were prepared by immunoSEQ multiplex PCR; TCRdb keeps only in-frame clonotypes and omits some of them. The repertoire holds about 150,000 clones, with about 70% as singletons. The sample taken for sequencing was PBMCs. Receptors originate from a woman aged 40-49 years in good health and CMV-seronegative.

This rearrangement joins TRBV30 to TRBJ1-5; 8 nucleotides line up with TRBD1. V lost 2 bases to trimming and J lost 5 bases; unmatched junction nucleotides: 8. The germline V gene encodes CDR1 GTSNPN and CDR2 SVGIG (reference sequence). This CDR3 is 15 amino acids long. For the CDR3, the DNA is TGTGCCTGGAGTTCCCGGGACAGGAATTATCAGCCCCAGCATTTT. Translating gives CAWSSRDRNYQPQHF.

This clone was counted once. The J gene is TRBJ1-1, the V gene TRBV19; 9 bases agree with TRBD1. The CDR3 runs 17 residues. The V gene end was trimmed by 2 bases and the J gene end by 0 bases; junction bases not matched to a gene: 7. Germline assignment: CDR1 LNHDA and CDR2 SQIVND (reference sequence). The CDR3 spells CASSITPGTGMNTEAFF. The CDR3 bases are TGTGCCAGTAGTATAACCCCCGGGACAGGGATGAACACTGAAGCTTTCTTT. Drawing the rest from reference TRBV19 and TRBJ1-1, the complete variable domain is DGGITQSPKYLFRKEGQNVTLSCEQNLNHDAMYWYRQDPGQGLRLIYYSQIVNDFQKGDIAEGYSVSREKKESFPLTVTSAQKNPTAFYLCASSITPGTGMNTEAFFGQGTRLTVV.

The chain joins TRBV6-5 to TRBJ2-1; 8 bases align to TRBD2. The CDR3 length is 15 residues. Germline loops: CDR1 MNHEY, CDR2 SVGAGI. The junction had 10 bases not matched to a gene; V was cut back by 5 bases and J by 7 bases. The CDR3: CASSATAGAMNEQFF. The CDR3, as DNA: TGTGCCAGCAGTGCCACAGCGGGAGCGATGAATGAGCAGTTCTTC.

The V gene is TRBV5-8, the J gene TRBJ2-5, with 9 bases that match TRBD2. TRBJ2-7 explains the end of the DNA better; the J call may be wrong. From germline, CDR1 is SGHTS and CDR2 YDEGEE. CDR3 size: 15 residues. CDR3 DNA: TGTGCCAGCAGCCCGGAAAGCGGGAGGAGTGTCGAGCAGTACTTC. The encoded protein is CASSPESGRSVEQYF.

The rearrangement links TRBV5-1 to TRBJ2-7, with 8 bases fitting TRBD1. The CDR3 is 14 residues long. Per the germline V gene, CDR1 is SGHRS and CDR2 is YFSETQ. J lost 5 bases, V lost 4 bases, and 8 bases had no gene match. The CDR3 loop is CASSQGQGGDEQYF. The DNA of the CDR3 is TGCGCCAGCAGCCAAGGACAGGGAGGCGACGAGCAGTACTTC.

V gene TRBV30 combines with J gene TRBJ2-3; maybe TRBD2 (5 bases). The V end lost 0 bases, the J end lost 4 bases, and 17 bases lay between the germline ends. CDR3 length: 16 residues. CDR1 is GTSNPN, CDR2 SVGIG, per germline (reference sequence). The chain's CDR3 is CAWSVLAEGPPDTQYF. In nucleotides, the CDR3 is TGTGCCTGGAGTGTACTGGCAGAGGGCCCCCCAGATACGCAGTATTTT.

The chain links TRBV10-3 to TRBJ1-2; TRBD1 agrees at 9 bases. V lost 6 bases to trimming and J lost 5 bases; unmatched junction nucleotides: 7. The CDR3 length is 14 residues. CDR1 is ENHRY, CDR2 SYGVKD, per germline. The CDR3 region has the DNA TGTGCCATCAGCTCGGGACAGGGCCTTTATGGCTACACCTTC. It codes for CAISSGQGLYGYTF.

About this clone itself: Other DNA sequences in the sample encode the same CDR3. V gene TRBV7-7 combines with J gene TRBJ2-3, with D possibly being TRBD2 (5 bases). CDR1 and CDR2 (germline): SSHAT, FNYEAQ (reference sequence). Trimming took 2 bases from V and 3 from J, leaving 6 bases between them. The CDR3 is made up of 13 amino acids. The CDR3 loop reads CASSLSGTDTQYF. The CDR3 nucleotides read TGTGCCAGCAGCTTATCGGGGACAGATACGCAGTATTTT. The full variable domain, its missing parts supplied by reference TRBV7-7 and TRBJ2-3, is GAGVSQSPRYKVTKRGQDVTLRCDPISSHATLYWYQQALGQGPEFLTYFNYEAQPDKSGLPSDRFSAERPEGSISTLTIQRTEQRDSAMYRCASSLSGTDTQYFGPGTRLTVL.

This rearrangement joins TRBV28 to TRBJ1-1; TRBD1 agrees at 7 bases. CDR3 length: 14 amino acids. Germline CDR1 MDHEN, CDR2 SYDVKM. V shed 4 bases, J shed 1 base, and the junction held 3 bases outside the gene matches. The CDR3 spells CASSSGQTNTEAFF. The CDR3 nucleotides are TGTGCCAGCAGTTCGGGACAGACGAACACTGAAGCTTTCTTT.

The genes are TRBV19 and TRBJ1-1; TRBD1 might be the D (5 bases). There are 13 residues in the CDR3. Germline CDR1 reads LNHDA; CDR2 reads SQIVND (reference sequence). Deletions cut 7 bases from V and 2 bases from J, with 11 bases between. The CDR3 loop reads CASILGGNTEAFF. The CDR3 bases are TGTGCCAGTATCCTCGGGGGAAACACTGAAGCTTTCTTT.

This chain connects TRBV28 to TRBJ2-1; tentatively, D is TRBD2 (6 bases). The V gene lost 6 bases and the J gene lost 5 bases, with 17 bases spanning the gap. The length of the CDR3 is 15 residues. Germline V gives CDR1 MDHEN, CDR2 SYDVKM. CDR3 protein: CASSYRGIPNNEQFF. The CDR3 DNA follows: TGTGCCAGCAGCTACCGGGGGATTCCGAACAATGAGCAGTTCTTC.

The chain is built from TRBV5-4 and TRBJ2-4, with 13 bases lining up with TRBD2. The CDR3 contains 16 residues. V lost 4 bases and J lost 4; bases outside the gene matches: 5. Germline V gene data show CDR1 as SGHNT and CDR2 as YYREEE (reference sequence). This CDR3 is CASSTGTSGVKNIQYF. CDR3 DNA sequence: TGTGCCAGCAGCACAGGGACTAGCGGGGTTAAAAACATTCAGTACTTC. Looking up the rest from reference TRBV5-4 and TRBJ2-4 gives the full variable domain: ETGVTQSPTHLIKTRGQQVTLRCSSQSGHNTVSWYQQALGQGPQFIFQYYREEENGRGNFPPRFSGLQFPNYSSELNVNALELDDSALYLCASSTGTSGVKNIQYFGAGTRLSVL.

This clone was found once. The chain employs TRBV6-5 and TRBJ2-3, with a weak D call TRBD2 (5 bases). V lost 0 bases and J lost 4, with 8 bases in between. Germline V lookup: CDR1 MNHEY, CDR2 SVGAGI. The CDR3 has 14 residues. CDR3 coding DNA: TGTGCCAGCAGTTACTCTCAGAGGGCAGATACGCAGTATTTT. Translated: CASSYSQRADTQYF.

The rearrangement joins TRBV29-1 to TRBJ1-1; 10 bases map to TRBD1. Germline assignment: CDR1 SQVTM and CDR2 ANQGSEA. The CDR3 is 12 amino acids. Losses at the gene ends were 7 bases for V and 6 bases for J; bases not matched to a gene: 5. CDR3 sequence reads: CSADRGSAEAFF. The CDR3 region has the DNA TGCAGCGCGGACAGGGGGTCTGCTGAAGCTTTCTTT.

The chain has TRBV7-9 and TRBJ2-7; TRBD1 matches at 7 bases. This CDR3 comprises 14 residues. The V gene end was trimmed by 4 bases and the J gene end by 2 bases; junction bases not matched to a gene: 5. Per the germline V gene, CDR1 is SEHNR and CDR2 is FQNEAQ (reference sequence). The CDR3 is CASSYPGQPYEQYF. For the CDR3, the DNA is TGTGCCAGCAGCTATCCGGGACAGCCCTACGAGCAGTACTTC.

V and J are TRBV11-2 and TRBJ2-7; tentatively, D is TRBD2 (6 bases). The CDR3 runs to 15 residues. The germline V gene has CDR1 SGHAT and CDR2 FQNNGV. The germline V and J ends were trimmed by 3 bases and 0 bases, with 12 bases remaining between them. CDR3 in amino acids: CASSLVRGSSYEQYF. In DNA, the CDR3 is TGTGCCAGCAGCTTGGTGCGGGGCAGCTCCTACGAGCAGTACTTC.

The chain joins TRBV11-2 to TRBJ2-1, with TRBD2 identical over 8 bases. The germline CDR1 and CDR2 sequences are SGHAT and FQNNGV. The V gene end was trimmed by 2 bases and the J gene end by 8 bases; junction bases not matched to a gene: 14. The CDR3 is 17 residues long. CDR3 nucleotide sequence: TGTGCCAGCAGCTTACGGCGTCTAGCGGGTTCGGTAGATGAGCAGTTCTTC. Its translation: CASSLRRLAGSVDEQFF.

This chain uses TRBV18 with TRBJ1-1; D call uncertain. Between the trimmed V and J ends, which lost 5 bases and 2 bases, there was a span of 6 bases. The CDR3 is 12 residues long. CDR1 and CDR2 from the germline V gene are KGHSH and LQKENI. Here the CDR3 reads CASSDLNTEAFF. The CDR3 region has the DNA TGTGCCAGCTCAGATCTAAACACTGAAGCTTTCTTT.

This chain joins TRBV5-4 and TRBJ2-5; D possibly corresponds to TRBD2 (5 bases). V lost 4 bases and J 5 bases, leaving 18 bases between the germline ends. The CDR3 spans 15 residues. Germline values: CDR1 SGHNT, CDR2 YYREEE (reference sequence). CDR3 amino acids: CASSPGGSIVETQYF. The DNA for the CDR3 is TGTGCCAGCAGCCCGGGCGGGTCGATTGTGGAGACCCAGTACTTC.

This clone is a singleton in its sample. V is TRBV18 and J is TRBJ1-2; possible D gene TRBD1, 6 bases. CDR1 and CDR2 (germline): KGHSH, LQKENI. V dropped 6 bases and J dropped 4 bases, with 18 bases sitting between them. The CDR3 is 15 amino acids. The CDR3 reads CASSPPGQLSYGYTF. CDR3 DNA sequence: TGTGCCAGCTCCCCTCCGGGACAACTGAGCTATGGCTACACCTTC.